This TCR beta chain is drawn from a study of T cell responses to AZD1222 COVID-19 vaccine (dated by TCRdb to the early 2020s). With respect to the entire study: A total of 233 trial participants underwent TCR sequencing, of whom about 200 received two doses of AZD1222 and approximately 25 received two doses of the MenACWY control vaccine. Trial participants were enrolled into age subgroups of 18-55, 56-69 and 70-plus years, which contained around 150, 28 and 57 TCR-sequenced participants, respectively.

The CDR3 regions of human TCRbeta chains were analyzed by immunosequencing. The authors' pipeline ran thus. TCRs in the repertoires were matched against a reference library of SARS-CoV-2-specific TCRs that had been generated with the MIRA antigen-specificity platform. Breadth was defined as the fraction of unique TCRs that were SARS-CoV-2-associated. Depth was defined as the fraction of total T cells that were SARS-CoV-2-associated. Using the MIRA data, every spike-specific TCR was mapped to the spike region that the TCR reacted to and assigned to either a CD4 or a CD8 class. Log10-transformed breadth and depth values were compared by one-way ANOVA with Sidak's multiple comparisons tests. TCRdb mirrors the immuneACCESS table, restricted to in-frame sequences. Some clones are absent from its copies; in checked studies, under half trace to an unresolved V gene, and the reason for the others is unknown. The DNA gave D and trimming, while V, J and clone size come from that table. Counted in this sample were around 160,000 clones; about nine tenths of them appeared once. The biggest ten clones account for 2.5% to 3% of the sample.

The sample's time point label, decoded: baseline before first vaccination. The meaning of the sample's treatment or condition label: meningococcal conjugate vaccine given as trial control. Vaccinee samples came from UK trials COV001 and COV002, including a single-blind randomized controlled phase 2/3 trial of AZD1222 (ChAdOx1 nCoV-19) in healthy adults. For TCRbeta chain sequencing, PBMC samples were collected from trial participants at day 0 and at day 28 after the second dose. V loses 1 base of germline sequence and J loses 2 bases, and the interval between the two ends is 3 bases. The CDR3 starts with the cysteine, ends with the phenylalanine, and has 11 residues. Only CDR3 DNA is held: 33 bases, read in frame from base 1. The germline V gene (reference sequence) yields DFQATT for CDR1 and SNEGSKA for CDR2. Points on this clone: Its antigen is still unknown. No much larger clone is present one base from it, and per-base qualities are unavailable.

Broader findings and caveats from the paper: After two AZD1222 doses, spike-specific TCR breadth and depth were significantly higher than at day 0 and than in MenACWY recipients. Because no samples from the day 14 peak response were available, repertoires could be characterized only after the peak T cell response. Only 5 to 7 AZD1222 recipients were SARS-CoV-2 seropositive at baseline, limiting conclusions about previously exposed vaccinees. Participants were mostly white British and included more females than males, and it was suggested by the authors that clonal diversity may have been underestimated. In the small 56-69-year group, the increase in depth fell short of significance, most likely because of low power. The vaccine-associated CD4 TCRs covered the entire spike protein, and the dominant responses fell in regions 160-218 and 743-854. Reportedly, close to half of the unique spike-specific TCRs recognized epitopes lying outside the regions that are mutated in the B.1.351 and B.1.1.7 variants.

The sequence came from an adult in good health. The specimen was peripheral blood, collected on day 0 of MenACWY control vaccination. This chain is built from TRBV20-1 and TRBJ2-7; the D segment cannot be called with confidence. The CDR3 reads CSARAPYEQYF. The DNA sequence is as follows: TGCAGTGCTAGAGCACCCTACGAGCAGTACTTC.